This is a list of T cell receptor beta chains from one sample in a study of blood T cell repertoires in COVID-19. Libraries were prepared by immunoSEQ multiplex PCR; TCRdb keeps only in-frame clonotypes and omits some of them. Here the sample spans more than 150,000 clones, approximately 79% being singletons. What was sequenced was peripheral blood. These TCRs come from a man aged 30 to 39 with active or convalescent COVID-19. Each CDR3 is given with its conserved first and last residue.

v_gene: TRBV9
CDR3aa: CASSVGFSGDYGYTF

v_gene: TRBV10-3
CDR3aa: CAISETDRVDQPQHF

v_gene: TRBV6-2/TRBV6-3
CDR3aa: CASSSGAGWDWTEAFF

v_gene: TRBV27
CDR3aa: CASSYRTPNEKLFF

v_gene: TRBV25-1
CDR3aa: CASSVSRAGEHGYTF

v_gene: TRBV10-1
CDR3aa: CASSRDRAYEQYF

v_gene: TRBV14
CDR3aa: CASSLGVGANVLTF

v_gene: TRBV27
CDR3aa: CASSLPGLIYNEQFF

v_gene: TRBV9
CDR3aa: CASSVHTGQGFTEAFF

v_gene: TRBV5-4
CDR3aa: CASSLDRGTSGNTIYF

v_gene: TRBV3-1/TRBV3-2
CDR3aa: CASSHTGGVSNQPQHF

v_gene: TRBV10-1
CDR3aa: CASSPGQGATTEAFF

v_gene: TRBV27
CDR3aa: CASSLYRYSRDEKLFF

v_gene: TRBV27
CDR3aa: CASSPSGGRADTQYF

v_gene: TRBV5-1
CDR3aa: CASSFNSGANVLTF

v_gene: TRBV29-1
CDR3aa: CSVYPGRTEAFF

v_gene: TRBV7-2
CDR3aa: CASSSFTGGLDYGYTF

v_gene: TRBV28
CDR3aa: CASSPLGQGAGKLFF

v_gene: TRBV7-2
CDR3aa: CASSSWADGKYNEKLFF

v_gene: TRBV12-3/TRBV12-4
CDR3aa: CASSPPRTDTQYF

v_gene: TRBV21-1
CDR3aa: CASSKGREDYGYTF

v_gene: TRBV10-3
CDR3aa: CAISRQASTDTQYF

v_gene: TRBV12-3/TRBV12-4
CDR3aa: CASGGLGGTEAFF